The 19 T cell receptor beta chains reported below all come from one sample, sequenced in a study of identical twins. TCRdb analysed the 5' RACE reads with MiXCR anew, one entry per CDR3 protein. The sample contains some 500,000 distinct CDR3 sequences, around a tenth of which appear only once. In addition, the sample was reused for a study of yellow fever vaccine responses in identical twins.

Sequencing input: PBMCs. All receptors derive from a woman aged 18-29 years in good health.

Ten or more counts support this clonotype. The rearrangement uses TRBV7-9 and TRBJ2-2, with D unresolved. Germline values: CDR1 SEHNR, CDR2 FQNEAQ (reference sequence). V gave up 3 bases and J gave up 6 bases, with 8 bases separating them. The CDR3 totals 13 residues. The CDR3 sequence: CASSFVVSGELFF. The CDR3 DNA reads as TGTGCCAGCAGCTTTGTCGTATCCGGGGAGCTGTTTTTT. The whole variable domain, filled in from reference TRBV7-9 and TRBJ2-2, reads DTGVSQNPRHKITKRGQNVTFRCDPISEHNRLYWYRQTLGQGPEFLTYFQNEAQLEKSRLLSDRFSAERPKGSFSTLEIQRTEQGDSAMYLCASSFVVSGELFFGEGSRLTVL.

This clonotype was detected a few times. The rearrangement joins TRBV6-1 to TRBJ2-7; D not resolved. Germline CDR1 MNHNS, CDR2 SASEGT. Trimming left V 2 bases short and J 4 bases short, with 15 bases between. CDR3 length: 15 amino acids. The CDR3 spells CASSETFKTAYEQYF. CDR3 nucleotides: TGTGCCAGCAGTGAAACGTTTAAGACCGCATACGAGCAGTACTTC.

This clonotype was detected ten times or more. The chain is built from TRBV5-1 and TRBJ2-1; D not certain. Germline V gives CDR1 SGHRS, CDR2 YFSETQ. V was pared by 2 bases and J by 5 bases, with 8 bases between. CDR3 length: 13 amino acids. CDR3 protein: CASSFLGNNEQFF. The DNA for the CDR3 is TGCGCCAGCAGCTTTCTGGGAAACAATGAGCAGTTCTTC.

This clonotype has only a few counts. The chain recombines TRBV5-1 with TRBJ2-1, with D perhaps given as TRBD1 or TRBD2 (5 bases each). The CDR3 consists of 15 residues. CDR1 SGHRS and CDR2 YFSETQ come from the germline V gene. V was pared by 4 bases and J by 12 bases, with 23 bases between. For the CDR3, the DNA is TGCGCCAGCAGCGTAACCACCGGGACCCCAGTAGGGCAGTTCTTC. It encodes CASSVTTGTPVGQFF.

This clonotype was seen repeatedly, ten times or more. The chain employs TRBV12-3 or TRBV12-4 and TRBJ2-4, with a tentative D call TRBD1 (6 bases). The CDR3 consists of 16 residues. Trimming pared 3 bases from V and 0 bases from J, leaving 12 bases between. The CDR3: CASSFRDTLAKNIQYF. The CDR3 DNA reads as TGTGCCAGCAGTTTCCGGGACACTTTAGCCAAAAACATTCAGTACTTC.

This clonotype was seen a few times. The J gene is TRBJ2-5, the V gene TRBV5-6, with D tentatively TRBD1 (6 bases). Looked up from germline, CDR1 is SGHDT and CDR2 is YYEEEE. Trimming left V 4 bases short and J 7 bases short, with 17 bases between. The CDR3 contains 14 residues. The CDR3 sequence: CASSIWTAVMTQYF. CDR3 DNA sequence: TGTGCCAGCAGCATTTGGACAGCCGTGATGACCCAGTACTTC.

This clonotype occurred many times. The chain has TRBV5-6 and TRBJ2-1; D may be TRBD2 (7 bases). V was clipped by 0 bases and J by 3 bases, with 10 bases between them. The germline V gene has CDR1 SGHDT and CDR2 YYEEEE. CDR3 length: 15 residues. This CDR3 reads CASSLAGGNYNEQFF. In DNA form, the CDR3 reads TGTGCCAGCAGCTTGGCGGGGGGCAACTACAATGAGCAGTTCTTC. The whole variable domain, filled in from reference TRBV5-6 and TRBJ2-1, reads DAGVTQSPTHLIKTRGQQVTLRCSPKSGHDTVSWYQQALGQGPQFIFQYYEEEERQRGNFPDRFSGHQFPNYSSELNVNALLLGDSALYLCASSLAGGNYNEQFFGPGTRLTVL.

The gene calls are TRBV10-3 and TRBJ2-3; maybe TRBD2 (5 bases). Trimming pared 11 bases from V and 0 bases from J, leaving 12 bases between. The germline V gene has CDR1 ENHRY and CDR2 SYGVKD. This CDR3 has 13 amino acids. CDR3 protein: CASQDSSTDTQYF. CDR3 sequence (DNA): TGTGCCTCCCAGGACTCGAGCACAGATACGCAGTATTTT.

V usage is TRBV29-1 and J usage is TRBJ2-2, with TRBD2 as a possible D gene (6 bases). Germline assignment: CDR1 SQVTM and CDR2 ANQGSEA. The V gene lost 3 bases and the J gene lost 5 bases, with 25 bases spanning the gap. The CDR3 sequence is 18 residues long. The CDR3 region is CSVEGWIGQGGGTGELFF. CDR3 in DNA: TGCAGCGTTGAGGGCTGGATTGGGCAGGGTGGAGGGACCGGGGAGCTGTTTTTT.

This clonotype was counted ten times or more. This chain connects TRBV5-1 to TRBJ2-2; 9 positions agree with TRBD2. The CDR3 runs to 15 residues. Trimming at V came to 0 bases and at J to 5 bases, leaving 2 bases not matched to a gene. In germline, CDR1 is SGHRS, CDR2 YFSETQ. This CDR3 is CASSLAGLATGELFF. The CDR3 coding sequence is TGCGCCAGCAGCTTGGCGGGACTAGCTACCGGGGAGCTGTTTTTT. The complete variable domain, with remaining parts taken from reference TRBV5-1 and TRBJ2-2, reads KAGVTQTPRYLIKTRGQQVTLSCSPISGHRSVSWYQQTPGQGLQFLFEYFSETQRNKGNFPGRFSGRQFSNSRSEMNVSTLELGDSALYLCASSLAGLATGELFFGEGSRLTVL.

This clonotype was detected a few times. The rearrangement uses TRBV29-1 and TRBJ2-1; D ambiguous. The CDR3 is made up of 13 amino acids. Germline values: CDR1 SQVTM, CDR2 ANQGSEA. Trimming left V 5 bases short and J 2 bases short, with 10 bases between. The CDR3 bases are TGCAGCGTTCTTGGCGGAACCTACAATGAGCAGTTCTTC. As protein: CSVLGGTYNEQFF.

This clonotype was found many times. The J gene is TRBJ2-3, the V gene TRBV12-3 or TRBV12-4, with a tentative D call TRBD1 (6 bases). The CDR3 is 14 amino acids. V was pared by 2 bases and J by 5 bases, with 11 bases between. CDR3 amino acids: CASSLYGRGDTQYF. Here the CDR3 DNA reads TGTGCCAGCAGTTTATATGGCAGGGGAGATACGCAGTATTTT.

This clonotype has only a few counts. CDR3 DNA sequence: TGTGCCAGCTCACCACTTCCCCAGGGGGCGGACACTGAAGCTTTCTTT. Its translation: CASSPLPQGADTEAFF. The chain links TRBV18 to TRBJ1-1; 8 nucleotides align to TRBD1. This CDR3 spans 16 amino acids. Per the germline V gene, CDR1 is KGHSH and CDR2 is LQKENI. J gave up 3 bases and V 1 base, and 7 bases lay outside the gene matches.

The chain joins TRBV6-5 to TRBJ1-4; D remains ambiguous. The CDR3 runs 12 residues. V was shortened by 10 bases and J by 7 bases, with 13 bases between the two germline ends. Germline assignment: CDR1 MNHEY and CDR2 SVGAGI. The CDR3 DNA follows: TGTGCCACCAGACGGGTGGGTGAAAAACTGTTTTTT. Encoded protein: CATRRVGEKLFF.

There are a few counts of this clonotype. The gene calls are TRBV7-9 and TRBJ2-7, with unresolved D. This CDR3 comprises 13 residues. In germline, CDR1 is SEHNR, CDR2 FQNEAQ (reference sequence). V was shortened by 6 bases and J by 2 bases, with 11 bases between the two germline ends. The CDR3 spells CASRADLTYEQYF. The CDR3 DNA follows: TGTGCCAGCAGGGCAGATCTCACCTACGAGCAGTACTTC.

The table lists this clonotype with many counts. The chain is built from TRBV5-1 and TRBJ2-7; D is possibly TRBD1 or TRBD2 (5 bases each). V lost 1 base and J 9 bases, leaving 17 bases between the germline ends. The CDR3 consists of 14 residues. CDR1 and CDR2 (germline): SGHRS, YFSETQ. The CDR3 is CASSLTGRDERQYF. The CDR3 DNA reads as TGCGCCAGCAGCTTGACGGGCAGGGACGAAAGGCAGTACTTC.

The V and J genes are TRBV9 and TRBJ2-3; TRBD1 might be the D (5 bases). The CDR3 has 15 residues. Germline assignment: CDR1 SGDLS and CDR2 YYNGEE. V gave up 0 bases and J gave up 0 bases, with 8 bases separating them. The CDR3 bases are TGTGCCAGCAGCGTAGGCCAGGGTAGCACAGATACGCAGTATTTT. The encoded protein is CASSVGQGSTDTQYF.

This clonotype was picked up a small number of times. The chain links TRBV7-3 to TRBJ2-3; 8 nucleotides line up with TRBD2. The CDR3 runs to 13 residues. The ends lost 5 bases at V and 6 bases at J; junction bases unmatched: 4. Germline values: CDR1 SGHTA, CDR2 FQGTGA. Here the CDR3 reads CASSKTSVDTQYF. DNA for the CDR3: TGTGCCAGCAGCAAGACTAGCGTGGATACGCAGTATTTT.

This clonotype was recorded many times. This chain connects TRBV29-1 to TRBJ1-5; D ambiguous. In germline, CDR1 is SQVTM, CDR2 ANQGSEA. There are 13 residues in the CDR3. Trimming took off 6 bases at V and 3 bases at J, with 12 bases between the two ends. The CDR3 nucleotides are TGCAGCGTCCAAGGGTACTCCAATCAGCCCCAGCATTTT. Its translation: CSVQGYSNQPQHF.